This is a list of T cell receptor beta chains from one sample in a study of cytomegalovirus exposure and HLA in healthy donors. Clones were read by immunoSEQ multiplex PCR, and TCRdb kept only the in-frame ones, dropping some. The sample lists tens of thousands of clones, 72% occurring once. Input material: PBMCs. These receptors all come from a man aged 60 to 75 in good health and CMV-seropositive. CDR3s include the opening cysteine and the closing phenylalanine or tryptophan. A D gene is named only where the DNA matches it firmly. Clone sizes are given selectively: once, few, many, or a class where the clone is expanded.

>NA|TRBV10-3|NA|TRBJ2-7
TGTGCCATCAGACAGACCTACGAGCAGTACTTC
CAIRQTYEQYF
>NA|TRBV7-6|TRBD2|TRBJ2-1
TGTGCCAGCAGCTCAATTCCGGGACTAGCGGGAGGGATTGAGCAGTTCTTC
CASSSIPGLAGGIEQFF
>NA|TRBV6-6|NA|TRBJ1-2
TGTGCCAGCAGTTACAAGGACAGCATCACCCATGGCTACACCTTC
CASSYKDSITHGYTF
>NA|TRBV10-1|TRBD1|TRBJ2-3
TGCGCCAGCAGTTTGGACAGGGTGGCAGATACGCAGTATTTT
CASSLDRVADTQYF
>once|TRBV4-1|TRBD1|TRBJ2-1
TGCGCCAGCAGCCAAGCCTGGACAGGGCTTGAGCAGTTCTTC
CASSQAWTGLEQFF
>NA|TRBV27|NA|TRBJ2-1
TGTGCCAGCAGCCGGGAGCCAAAGAATGAGCAGTTCTTC
CASSREPKNEQFF
>NA|TRBV5-1|TRBD2|TRBJ2-7
TGCGCCAGCAGCTTGGGGGTCACTAGCGCCTTAAAGTACTTC
CASSLGVTSALKYF
>NA|TRBV5-4|TRBD2|TRBJ2-2
TGTGCCAGCAGCGAACTAGCGGGGGAGAACACCGGGGAGCTGTTTTTT
CASSELAGENTGELFF
>NA|TRBV7-9|NA|TRBJ1-2
TGTGCCAGCAGCTTACTAGGGGCCGACGATGCTAACTATGGCTACACCTTC
CASSLLGADDANYGYTF
>NA|TRBV7-9|NA|TRBJ1-2
TGTTCCAGCAGCCATGAGTCAGGGGACGGCTACACCTTC
CSSSHESGDGYTF
>few|TRBV5-5|NA|TRBJ1-6
TGTGCCAGCAGCTTAAACCACGGGAGCTCCTATAATTCACCCCTCCACTTT
CASSLNHGSSYNSPLHF
>NA|TRBV4-3|NA|TRBJ2-7
TGCGCCAGCAGCCAAGGACGGGGGAGCTCCTACGAGCAGTACTTC
CASSQGRGSSYEQYF
>NA|TRBV7-7|NA|TRBJ2-5
TGTGCTAGCAGCCCGGGCCCAGGGGAGACCCAGTACTTC
CASSPGPGETQYF
>medium-sized|TRBV6-5|NA|TRBJ1-5
TGTGCCAGCAGTCTAGACGGCAATCAGCCCCAGCATTTT
CASSLDGNQPQHF
>few|TRBV6-6|NA|TRBJ1-4
TGTGCCAGCAGTTACGTCCAAAATGAAAAACTGTTTTTT
CASSYVQNEKLFF
>few|TRBV7-6|NA|TRBJ2-7
TGTGCCAGCAGTCCGACAGGGGAGGGCGAGCAGTACTTC
CASSPTGEGEQYF
>NA|TRBV7-3|NA|TRBJ2-3
TGTGCCAGCAGCTTAGATGGCTGGAGCACAGATACGCAGTATTTT
CASSLDGWSTDTQYF
>few|TRBV4-1|NA|TRBJ1-5
TGCGCCAGCAGCCAGAAATCATTGGGCCAGCCCCAGCATTTT
CASSQKSLGQPQHF
>NA|TRBV5-1|TRBD2|TRBJ2-2
TGCGCCAGCAGCTTGGTAGCGGGCCGGGGGACTGGGGAGCTGTTTTTT
CASSLVAGRGTGELFF
>NA|TRBV18|NA|TRBJ1-3
TGTGCCAGCTCCGTGGGCAGCTCTGGAAACACCATATATTTT
CASSVGSSGNTIYF
>NA|TRBV6-5|TRBD1|TRBJ2-7
TGTGCCAGCAGTGCCGGTTACCGGGACAGTTACGAGCAGTACTTC
CASSAGYRDSYEQYF
>few|TRBV6-5|NA|TRBJ2-5
TGTGCCAGCAGTTATGCGGGGACGTACCAAGAGACCCAGTACTTC
CASSYAGTYQETQYF
>NA|TRBV18|TRBD1|TRBJ1-3
TGTGCCAGCTCACCGCCAGGGGGCGAAGGTGGAAACACCATATATTTT
CASSPPGGEGGNTIYF
>NA|TRBV10-2|TRBD2|TRBJ2-7
TGCGCCAGCAATCTGGGACTAGCGGGAGTCGGCTCCTACGAGCAGTACTTC
CASNLGLAGVGSYEQYF
>few|TRBV6-5|NA|TRBJ2-5
TGTGCCAGCAGTTCCTACAGCCAAGAGACCCAGTACTTC
CASSSYSQETQYF
>NA|TRBV4-3|NA|TRBJ2-7
TGCGCCAGCAGCCCGAGACTAGTTACGACCTTCGAGCAGTACTTC
CASSPRLVTTFEQYF
>NA|TRBV5-6|TRBD1|TRBJ1-2
TGTGCCAGCAGGGCGACAGGGGCCAACTATGGCTACACCTTC
CASRATGANYGYTF
>once|TRBV30|NA|TRBJ1-2
TGTGCCTGGAGTCCAGGAACGGATGGCTACACCTTC
CAWSPGTDGYTF
>NA|TRBV12-5|TRBD2|TRBJ2-3
TGTGCTAGTGGTTTGGTACTTAGCGGGGGCACAGATACGCAGTATTTT
CASGLVLSGGTDTQYF
>few|TRBV5-1|NA|TRBJ1-4
TGCGCCAGCAGCTTGGCAGGGGCTAATGAAAAACTGTTTTTT
CASSLAGANEKLFF
>NA|TRBV4-1|NA|TRBJ2-7
TGCGCCAGCAGCCAAGATATAACGGTCTTCTCCTACGAGCAGTACTTC
CASSQDITVFSYEQYF
>NA|TRBV5-1|NA|TRBJ2-1
TGCGCCAGCAGCGAGGCCGTTGACAATGAGCAGTTCTTC
CASSEAVDNEQFF
>NA|TRBV19|NA|TRBJ2-1
TGTGCCAGTAGTAGCCTCGCGAGCTCCTACAATGAGCAGTTCTTC
CASSSLASSYNEQFF
>NA|TRBV6-1|TRBD1|TRBJ1-6
TGTGCCAGCAGACCACAGGGGGTTTCACCCCTCCACTTT
CASRPQGVSPLHF
>once|TRBV9|TRBD1|TRBJ2-7
TGTGCCAGCAGCGTAGATGGGACAGGGCACTACGAGCAGTACTTC
CASSVDGTGHYEQYF
>NA|TRBV7-6|NA|TRBJ1-1
TGTGCCAGCAGCTTAGGAGTCGGGACTGAAGCTTTCTTT
CASSLGVGTEAFF
>NA|TRBV13|NA|TRBJ1-5
TGTGCCAGCAGCTTAAGGGGACAGCCCCAGCATTTT
CASSLRGQPQHF
>NA|TRBV7-6|NA|TRBJ2-1
TGTGCCAGCAGCTTACGACCTCCCGCGGCTAGCCGAGAGCATGGGCAGTTCTTC
CASSLRPPAASREHGQFF
>NA|TRBV5-1|NA|TRBJ2-1
TGCGCCAGCAGCTTGGCTGTCTCAGCGTCCGTCTCCTACAATGAGCAGTTCTTC
CASSLAVSASVSYNEQFF
>NA|TRBV10-3|TRBD1|TRBJ1-6
TGTGCCATCTCACCCACAGGGGACAATTCACCCCTCCACTTT
CAISPTGDNSPLHF
>NA|TRBV5-4|NA|TRBJ2-2
TGTGCCAGCAGCTTGGCACAGATGAACACCGGGGAGCTGTTTTTT
CASSLAQMNTGELFF
>NA|TRBV30|TRBD1|TRBJ1-1
TGTGCCTGGAACACAGGGGGGAACACTGAAGCTTTCTTT
CAWNTGGNTEAFF
>NA|TRBV2|NA|TRBJ2-7
TGTGCCAGCAGTTCGGGACAATCCTACGAGCAGTACTTC
CASSSGQSYEQYF
>NA|TRBV4-1|TRBD1|TRBJ1-4
TGCGCCAGCAGCCAAAGGGGAGGACAGGCCCCAGAAAAACTGTTTTTT
CASSQRGGQAPEKLFF
>NA|TRBV7-2|NA|TRBJ2-1
TGTGCCAGCACCAAGCCTCAGGGGCCTTACAATGAGCAGTTCTTC
CASTKPQGPYNEQFF
>NA|TRBV5-6|NA|TRBJ2-7
TGTGCCAGCAGCTCGACAGACACTACCTACGAGCAGTACTTC
CASSSTDTTYEQYF
>few|TRBV7-9|TRBD1|TRBJ1-1
TGTGCCAGCAGCCCCGGGACAGGGGGTACCTTGAACACTGAAGCTTTCTTT
CASSPGTGGTLNTEAFF
>NA|TRBV6-5|NA|TRBJ1-2
TGTGCCAGCAGTTACTCGTGGGGCGCCGATAGCTACACCTTC
CASSYSWGADSYTF
>NA|TRBV5-7|TRBD2|TRBJ2-2
TGTGCCAGCAGGGGGGGACTAGCGGGAGGTACCGGGGAGCTGTTTTTT
CASRGGLAGGTGELFF
>few|TRBV19|TRBD1|TRBJ1-1
TGTGCCAGCAGCGGATCCGGGACAGGCCTTGAAGCTTTCTTT
CASSGSGTGLEAFF
>few|TRBV7-6|NA|TRBJ2-2
TGTGCCAGCAGCCTGGACGGGGGCGGGGAGCTGTTTTTT
CASSLDGGGELFF
>NA|TRBV28|NA|TRBJ1-2
TGTGCCAGCAGTTTAGGTTCAGGGATCGGCTATGGCTACACCTTC
CASSLGSGIGYGYTF
>NA|TRBV9|TRBD2|TRBJ2-5
TGTGCCAGCAGCGTGCTAGCGGGAGGGTACCAAGAGACCCAGTACTTC
CASSVLAGGYQETQYF
>NA|TRBV5-1|TRBD2|TRBJ2-4
TGCGCCAGCAGCTCAGGACTAGCGGGACCCAGGGATCAGTACTTC
CASSSGLAGPRDQYF
>NA|TRBV6-6|TRBD2|TRBJ2-7
TGTGCCAGCCGTAGCGGGAGCGGAGGGGAGCAGTACTTC
CASRSGSGGEQYF
>few|TRBV18|NA|TRBJ1-3
TGTGCCAGCTCACCACCTTTCTACTCTGGAAACACCATATATTTT
CASSPPFYSGNTIYF
>NA|TRBV6-5|NA|TRBJ1-5
TGTGCCAGCAGTTATTCCGGGAGGGGGAGCCATCAGCCCCAGCATTTT
CASSYSGRGSHQPQHF